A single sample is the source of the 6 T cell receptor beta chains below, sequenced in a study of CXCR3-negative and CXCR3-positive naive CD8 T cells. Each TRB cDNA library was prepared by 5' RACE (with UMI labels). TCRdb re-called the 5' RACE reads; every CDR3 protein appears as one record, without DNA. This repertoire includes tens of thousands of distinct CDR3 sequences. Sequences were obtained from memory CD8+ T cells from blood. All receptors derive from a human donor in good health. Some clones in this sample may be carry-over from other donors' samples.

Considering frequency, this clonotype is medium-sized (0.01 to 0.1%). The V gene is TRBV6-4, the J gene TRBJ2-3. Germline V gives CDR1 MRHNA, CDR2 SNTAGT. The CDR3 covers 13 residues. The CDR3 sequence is CASGGSSTDTQYF.

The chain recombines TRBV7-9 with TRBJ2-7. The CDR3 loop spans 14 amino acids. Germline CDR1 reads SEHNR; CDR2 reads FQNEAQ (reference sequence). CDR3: CASSRNTNNYEQYF.

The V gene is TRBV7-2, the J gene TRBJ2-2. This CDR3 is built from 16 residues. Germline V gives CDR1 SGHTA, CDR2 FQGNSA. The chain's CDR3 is CASSLAVYTNTGELFF.

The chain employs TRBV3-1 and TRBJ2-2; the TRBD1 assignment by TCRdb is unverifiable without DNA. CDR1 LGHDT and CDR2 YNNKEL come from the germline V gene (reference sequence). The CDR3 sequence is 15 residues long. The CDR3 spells CASRQTGENTGELFF.

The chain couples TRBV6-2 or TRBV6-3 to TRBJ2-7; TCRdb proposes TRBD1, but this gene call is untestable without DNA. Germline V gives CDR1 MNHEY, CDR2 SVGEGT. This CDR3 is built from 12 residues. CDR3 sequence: CATAGVSPEQYF.

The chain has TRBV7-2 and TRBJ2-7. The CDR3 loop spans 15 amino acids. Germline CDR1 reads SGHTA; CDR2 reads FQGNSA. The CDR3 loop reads CASSYFTGTSYEQYF.